Below, one T cell receptor beta chain is given with its context. The antigen is not known. The record originates from a study of T cell responses to AZD1222 COVID-19 vaccine. It was second doses at about 4 or about 12 weeks that were pooled. The ends lost 5 bases at V and 4 bases at J; junction bases unmatched: 22. The CDR3 runs 19 residues. Germline V gene data show CDR1 as SGHVS and CDR2 as FQNEAQ. Study-wide points: Recipients of two AZD1222 doses showed rising Spike-specific TCR breadth and depth.

Only in-frame clones appear in the TCRdb table, and some are missing; sequencing was by immunoSEQ multiplex PCR. The sample carries over 100,000 clones, roughly nine tenths recorded once. The source material was peripheral blood, sampled 28 days after the second AZD1222 dose. The rearrangement joins TRBV7-8 to TRBJ2-7; the match to TRBD2 covers 8 bases. The sequence was obtained from an adult who received the AZD1222 COVID-19 vaccine. The CDR3 coding sequence is TGTGCCAGCAGCCCACCCCGGGGGGGATCCATTAAAATGCAATACGAGCAGTACTTC. Its protein product is CASSPPRGGSIKMQYEQYF.